What follows describes a single T cell receptor beta chain. Its antigen is not known. The assay, immunoSEQ v3.0, was run at survey level. About 35,000-55,000 T-cell genomes per sample were the sequencing target. Sequencing used immunoSEQ multiplex PCR; TCRdb keeps in-frame clones, though not all of them. The table shows approximately 30,000 clones, with less than 90% occurring only once. The data stem from a study of long-term antiretroviral therapy in people with HIV. Overall study results and limits: All time points showed a repertoire dominated by clones expanded before ART. ART preceded a rise in diversity that nonetheless stayed lower than in transplant donor controls. No data were available on ART adherence, viral resistance or therapy changes.

Germline V lookup: CDR1 SGHDT, CDR2 YYEEEE. Trimming stripped 0 bases from V and 5 bases from J, with 24 bases between. The CDR3 is 19 residues long. This clonotype originated in a man in his late teens or twenties with HIV. Sequences were derived from unsorted PBMCs, sampled 0.4 years after starting antiretroviral therapy. The chain carries TRBV5-6 and TRBJ1-5; D is unresolved. This CDR3 reads CASSLARRGGWRLDQPQHF. CDR3 DNA: TGTGCCAGCAGCTTGGCCCGCCGTGGCGGGTGGAGGCTTGATCAGCCCCAGCATTTT.